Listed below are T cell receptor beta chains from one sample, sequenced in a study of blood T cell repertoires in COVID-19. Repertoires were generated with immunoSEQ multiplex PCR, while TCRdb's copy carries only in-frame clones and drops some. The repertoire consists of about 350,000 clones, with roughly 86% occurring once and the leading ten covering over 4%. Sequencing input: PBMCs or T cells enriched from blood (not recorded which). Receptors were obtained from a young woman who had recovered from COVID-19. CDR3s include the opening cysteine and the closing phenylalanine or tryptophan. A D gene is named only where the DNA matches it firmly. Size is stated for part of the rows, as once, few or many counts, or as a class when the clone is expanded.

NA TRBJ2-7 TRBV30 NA CAWRGGYEQYF TGTGCCTGGCGTGGAGGGTACGAGCAGTACTTC
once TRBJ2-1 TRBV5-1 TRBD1 CASSSRTGETEQFF TGCGCCAGCAGCTCCCGGACAGGGGAGACTGAGCAGTTCTTC
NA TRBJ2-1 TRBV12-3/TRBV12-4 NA CASSLYQNNEQFF TGTGCCAGCAGTTTATACCAGAACAATGAGCAGTTCTTC
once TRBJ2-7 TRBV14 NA CASSQEGTRPYEQYF TGTGCCAGCAGCCAAGAAGGAACTAGACCCTACGAGCAGTACTTC
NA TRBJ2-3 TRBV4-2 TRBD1 CASSHLGQGGTDTQYF TGTGCCAGCAGCCACCTTGGACAGGGGGGCACAGATACGCAGTATTTT
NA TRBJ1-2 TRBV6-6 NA CASTVTLHRNYGYTF TGTGCCAGCACGGTAACTCTGCACCGTAACTATGGCTACACCTTC
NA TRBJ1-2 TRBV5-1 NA CASSLAGFVLDGYTF TGCGCCAGCAGCTTGGCCGGGTTTGTCCTTGATGGCTACACCTTC
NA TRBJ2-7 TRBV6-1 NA CASSEAVGHKGYEQYF TGTGCCAGCAGTGAAGCCGTCGGACATAAGGGCTACGAGCAGTACTTC
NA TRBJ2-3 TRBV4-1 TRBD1 CASSLTGAADTQYF TGCGCCAGCAGCCTCACAGGGGCGGCAGATACGCAGTATTTT
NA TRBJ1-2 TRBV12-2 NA CASRLRTRPNYGYTF TGTGCAAGTCGCTTAAGGACACGCCCTAACTATGGCTACACCTTC
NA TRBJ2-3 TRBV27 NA CASSFGGGLGDTQYF TGTGCCAGCAGTTTTGGGGGGGGCCTAGGAGATACGCAGTATTTT
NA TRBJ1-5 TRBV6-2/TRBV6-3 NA CASSYVGGARSNQPQHF TGTGCCAGCAGTTACGTAGGCGGGGCTAGAAGCAATCAGCCCCAGCATTTT
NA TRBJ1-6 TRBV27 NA CASSLSGRQALLAPLHF TGTGCCAGCAGTTTATCGGGACGACAGGCACTTTTAGCACCCCTCCACTTT